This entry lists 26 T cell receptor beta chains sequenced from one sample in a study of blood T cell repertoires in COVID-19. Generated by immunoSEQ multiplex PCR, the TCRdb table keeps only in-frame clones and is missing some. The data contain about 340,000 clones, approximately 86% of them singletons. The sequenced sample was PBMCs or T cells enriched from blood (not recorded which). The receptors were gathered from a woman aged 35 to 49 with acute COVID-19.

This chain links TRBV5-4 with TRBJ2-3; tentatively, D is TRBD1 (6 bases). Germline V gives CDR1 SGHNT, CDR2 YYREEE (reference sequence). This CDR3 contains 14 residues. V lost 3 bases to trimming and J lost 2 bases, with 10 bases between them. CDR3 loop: CASSSPGHTDTQYF. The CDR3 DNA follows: TGTGCCAGCAGCTCACCGGGACACACAGATACGCAGTATTTT.

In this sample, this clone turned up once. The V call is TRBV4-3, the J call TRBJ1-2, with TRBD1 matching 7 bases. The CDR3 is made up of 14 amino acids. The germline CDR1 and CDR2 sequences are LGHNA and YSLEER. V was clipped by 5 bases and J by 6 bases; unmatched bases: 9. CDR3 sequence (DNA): TGCGCCAGCAGCAGGAACAGGGGAAATCATGGCTACACCTTC. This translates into CASSRNRGNHGYTF.

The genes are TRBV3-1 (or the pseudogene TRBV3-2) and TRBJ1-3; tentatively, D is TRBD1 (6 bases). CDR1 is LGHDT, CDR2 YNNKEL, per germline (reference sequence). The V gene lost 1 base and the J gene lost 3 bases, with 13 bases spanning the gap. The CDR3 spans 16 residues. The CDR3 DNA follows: TGTGCCAGCAGCCAAGTTGGGGGCTGGGTTGGAAACACCATATATTTT. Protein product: CASSQVGGWVGNTIYF.

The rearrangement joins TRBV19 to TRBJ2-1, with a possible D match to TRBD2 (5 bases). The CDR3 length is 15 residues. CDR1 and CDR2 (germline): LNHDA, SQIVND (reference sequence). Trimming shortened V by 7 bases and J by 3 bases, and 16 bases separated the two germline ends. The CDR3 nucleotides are TGTGCCAGTACCAGACTAAGCGCCGGCTACAATGAGCAGTTCTTC. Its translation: CASTRLSAGYNEQFF.

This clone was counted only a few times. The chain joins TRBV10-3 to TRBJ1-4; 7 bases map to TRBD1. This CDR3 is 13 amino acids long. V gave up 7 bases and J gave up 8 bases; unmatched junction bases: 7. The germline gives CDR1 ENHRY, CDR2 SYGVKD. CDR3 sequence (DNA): TGTGCCATCACCGCATCAGGGGGGGAAAAACTGTTTTTT. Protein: CAITASGGEKLFF.

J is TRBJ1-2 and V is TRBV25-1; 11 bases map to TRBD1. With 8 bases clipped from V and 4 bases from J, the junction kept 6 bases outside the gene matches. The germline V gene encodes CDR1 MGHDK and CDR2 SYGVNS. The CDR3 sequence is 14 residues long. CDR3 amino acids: CASQGGQGGYGYTF. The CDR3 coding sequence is TGTGCCAGCCAGGGGGGACAGGGGGGCTATGGCTACACCTTC.

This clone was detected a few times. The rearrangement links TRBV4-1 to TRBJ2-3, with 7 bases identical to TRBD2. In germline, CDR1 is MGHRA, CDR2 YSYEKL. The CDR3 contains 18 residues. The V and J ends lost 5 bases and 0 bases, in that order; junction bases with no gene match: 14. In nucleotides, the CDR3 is TGCGCCAGCAGCGAAGTGGGGGGGTCGGGACTAAGCACAGATACGCAGTATTTT. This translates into CASSEVGGSGLSTDTQYF.

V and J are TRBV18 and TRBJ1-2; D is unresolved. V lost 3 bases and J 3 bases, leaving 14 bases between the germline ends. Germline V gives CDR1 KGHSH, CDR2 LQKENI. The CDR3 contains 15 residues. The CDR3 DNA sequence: TGTGCCAGCTCACCCCGCGAGGGAGACTACTATGGCTACACCTTC. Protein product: CASSPREGDYYGYTF.

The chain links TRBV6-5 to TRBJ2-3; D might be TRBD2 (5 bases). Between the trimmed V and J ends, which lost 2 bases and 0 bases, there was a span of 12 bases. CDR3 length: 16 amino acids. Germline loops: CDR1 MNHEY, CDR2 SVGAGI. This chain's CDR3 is CASSYGSGTSTDTQYF. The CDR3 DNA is TGTGCCAGCAGTTACGGGAGTGGAACTAGCACAGATACGCAGTATTTT.

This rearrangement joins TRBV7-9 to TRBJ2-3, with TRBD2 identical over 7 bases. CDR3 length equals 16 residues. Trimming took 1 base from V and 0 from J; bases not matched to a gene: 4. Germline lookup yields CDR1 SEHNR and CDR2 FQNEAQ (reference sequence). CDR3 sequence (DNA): TGTGCCAGCAGCTTAGGGGCTAGCGGAAGCACAGATACGCAGTATTTT. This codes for CASSLGASGSTDTQYF.

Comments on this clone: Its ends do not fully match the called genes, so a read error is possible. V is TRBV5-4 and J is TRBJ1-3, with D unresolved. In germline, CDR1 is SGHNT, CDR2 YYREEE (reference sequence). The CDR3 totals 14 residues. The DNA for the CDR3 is TGTGCCAGCAGCTTCGGAAGGACTGGGAACACCATATATTTT. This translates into CASSFGRTGNTIYF.

CDR3 sequence: CASSPNAGAYEQYF. CDR3 sequence (DNA): TGTGCCAGCAGCCCAAATGCCGGGGCCTACGAGCAGTACTTC. The chain employs TRBV3-1 (or the pseudogene TRBV3-2) and TRBJ2-7, with D possibly matching TRBD2 (5 bases). This CDR3 contains 14 residues. V was clipped by 4 bases and J by 2 bases, with 12 bases between them. Germline V gene lookup returns CDR1 LGHDT and CDR2 YNNKEL (reference sequence).

The DNA of the CDR3 is TGTGCCAGCTCACCCCGTTTGACAGGAGACCCACCCCTCCACTTT. This translates into CASSPRLTGDPPLHF. The rearrangement joins TRBV18 to TRBJ1-6; D might be TRBD1 (6 bases). Germline V gene lookup returns CDR1 KGHSH and CDR2 LQKENI. Deletions cut 3 bases from V and 11 bases from J, with 17 bases between. The CDR3 has 15 amino acids.

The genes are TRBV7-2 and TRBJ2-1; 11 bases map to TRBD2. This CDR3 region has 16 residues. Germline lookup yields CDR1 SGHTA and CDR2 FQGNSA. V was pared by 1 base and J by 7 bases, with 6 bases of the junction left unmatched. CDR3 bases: TGTGCCAGCAGCTTAGTAGGTAGCGGGAGGGATAATGAGCAGTTCTTC. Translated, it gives CASSLVGSGRDNEQFF.

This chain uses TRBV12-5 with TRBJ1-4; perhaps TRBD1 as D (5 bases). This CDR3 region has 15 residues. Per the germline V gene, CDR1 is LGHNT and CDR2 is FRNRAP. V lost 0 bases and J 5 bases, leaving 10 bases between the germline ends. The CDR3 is CASGLVKGENEKLFF. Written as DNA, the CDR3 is TGTGCTAGTGGTTTGGTAAAAGGGGAAAATGAAAAACTGTTTTTT.

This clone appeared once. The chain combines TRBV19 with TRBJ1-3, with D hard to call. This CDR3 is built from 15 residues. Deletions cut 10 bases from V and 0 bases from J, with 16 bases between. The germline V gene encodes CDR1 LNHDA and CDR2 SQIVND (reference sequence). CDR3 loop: CATGEGTRSGNTIYF. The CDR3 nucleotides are TGTGCCACCGGCGAGGGCACCCGCTCTGGAAACACCATATATTTT.

The CDR3 DNA is TGTGCCAGCAGCTTAGTGGTGGAATCGGGGCAGCCCCAGCATTTT. This codes for CASSLVVESGQPQHF. This chain connects TRBV7-2 to TRBJ1-5; D call uncertain. This CDR3 spans 15 amino acids. CDR1 and CDR2 (germline): SGHTA, FQGNSA. Trimming cost V 1 base and J 7 bases, with 14 bases left between them.

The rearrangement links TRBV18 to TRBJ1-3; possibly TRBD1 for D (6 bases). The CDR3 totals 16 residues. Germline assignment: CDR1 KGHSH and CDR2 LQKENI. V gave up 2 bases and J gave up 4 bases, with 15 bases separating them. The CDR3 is CASSPSSAGVGNTIYF. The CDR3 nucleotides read TGTGCCAGCTCACCATCGTCGGCAGGGGTCGGAAACACCATATATTTT.

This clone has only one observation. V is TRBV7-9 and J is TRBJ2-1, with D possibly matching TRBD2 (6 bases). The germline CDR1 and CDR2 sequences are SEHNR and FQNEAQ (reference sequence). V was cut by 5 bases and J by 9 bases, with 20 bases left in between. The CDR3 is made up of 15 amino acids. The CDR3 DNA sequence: TGTGCCAGCAGCCGCACCACGACACTAGCTGCTGAGCAGTTCTTC. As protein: CASSRTTTLAAEQFF.

CDR3 sequence (DNA): TGTGCCAGCAGTCAGCCGGACAGACTGAACACTGAAGCTTTCTTT. Protein sequence: CASSQPDRLNTEAFF. The rearrangement links TRBV6-5 to TRBJ1-1; a possible D gene is TRBD1 (6 bases). This CDR3 comprises 15 residues. V was clipped by 5 bases and J by 0 bases, with 13 bases between them. The germline gives CDR1 MNHEY, CDR2 SVGAGI.

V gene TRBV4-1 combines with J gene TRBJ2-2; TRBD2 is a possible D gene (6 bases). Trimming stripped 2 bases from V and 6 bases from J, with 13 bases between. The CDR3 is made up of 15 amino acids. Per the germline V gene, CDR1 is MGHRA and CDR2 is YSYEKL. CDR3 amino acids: CASSQPSWDSGELFF. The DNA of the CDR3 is TGCGCCAGCAGCCAACCTTCCTGGGACTCCGGGGAGCTGTTTTTT.

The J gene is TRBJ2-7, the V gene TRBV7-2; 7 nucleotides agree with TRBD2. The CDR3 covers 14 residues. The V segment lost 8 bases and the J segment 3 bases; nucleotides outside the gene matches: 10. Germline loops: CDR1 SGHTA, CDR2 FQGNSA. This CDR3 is CASGSGKVVYEQYF. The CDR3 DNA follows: TGTGCCAGCGGGAGCGGGAAGGTCGTCTACGAGCAGTACTTC. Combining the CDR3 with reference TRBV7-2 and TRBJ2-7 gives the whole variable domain GAGVSQSPSNKVTEKGKDVELRCDPISGHTALYWYRQSLGQGLEFLIYFQGNSAPDKSGLPSDRFSAERTGGSVSTLTIQRTQQEDSAVYLCASGSGKVVYEQYFGPGTRLTVT.

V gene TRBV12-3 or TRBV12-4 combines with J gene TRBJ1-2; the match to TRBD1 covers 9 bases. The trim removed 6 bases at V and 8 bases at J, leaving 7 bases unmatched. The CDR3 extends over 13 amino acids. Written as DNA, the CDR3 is TGTGCCAGCAGGCCGGGACAGGGTGCCGGCTACACCTTC. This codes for CASRPGQGAGYTF.

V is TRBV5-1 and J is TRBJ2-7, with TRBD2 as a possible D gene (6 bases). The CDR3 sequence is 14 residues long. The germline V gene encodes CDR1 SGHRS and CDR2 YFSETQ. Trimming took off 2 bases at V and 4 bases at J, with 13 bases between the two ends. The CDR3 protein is CASSFTSPVYEQYF. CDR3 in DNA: TGCGCCAGCAGCTTTACTAGCCCGGTGTACGAGCAGTACTTC.

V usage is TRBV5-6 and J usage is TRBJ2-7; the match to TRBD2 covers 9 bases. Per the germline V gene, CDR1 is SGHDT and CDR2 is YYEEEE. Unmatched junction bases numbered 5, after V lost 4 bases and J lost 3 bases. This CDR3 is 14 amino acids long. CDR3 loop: CASSPGLADYEQYF. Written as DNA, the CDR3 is TGTGCCAGCAGCCCGGGACTAGCAGACTACGAGCAGTACTTC. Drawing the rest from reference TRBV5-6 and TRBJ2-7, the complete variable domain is DAGVTQSPTHLIKTRGQQVTLRCSPKSGHDTVSWYQQALGQGPQFIFQYYEEEERQRGNFPDRFSGHQFPNYSSELNVNALLLGDSALYLCASSPGLADYEQYFGPGTRLTVT.

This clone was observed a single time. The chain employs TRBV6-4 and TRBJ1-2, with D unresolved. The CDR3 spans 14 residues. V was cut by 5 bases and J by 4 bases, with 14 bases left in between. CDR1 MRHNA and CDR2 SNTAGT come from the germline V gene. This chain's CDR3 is CASSPSSGTYGYTF. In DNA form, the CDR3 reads TGTGCCAGCAGTCCAAGCTCGGGTACCTATGGCTACACCTTC.